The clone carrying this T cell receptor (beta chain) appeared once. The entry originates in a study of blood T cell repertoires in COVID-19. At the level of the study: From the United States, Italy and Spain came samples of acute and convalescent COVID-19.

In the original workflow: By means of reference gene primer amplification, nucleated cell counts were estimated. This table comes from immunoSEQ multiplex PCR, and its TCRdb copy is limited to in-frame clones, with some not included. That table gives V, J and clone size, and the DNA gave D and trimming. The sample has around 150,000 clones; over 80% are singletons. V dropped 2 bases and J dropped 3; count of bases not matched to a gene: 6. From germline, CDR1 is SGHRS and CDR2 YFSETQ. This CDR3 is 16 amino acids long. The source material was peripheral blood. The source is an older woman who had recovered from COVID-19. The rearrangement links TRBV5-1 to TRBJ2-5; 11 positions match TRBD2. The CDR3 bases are TGCGCCAGCAGCTTAATGACTAGCGGGGCCGAAGAGACCCAGTACTTC. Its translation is CASSLMTSGAEETQYF.